This is a list of T cell receptor beta chains from one sample in a study of T cell responses to AZD1222 COVID-19 vaccine. TCRdb's table, derived via immunoSEQ multiplex PCR, lists solely in-frame clones and lacks some. The sample consists of approximately 200,000 clones, just over 90% of them appearing once. Material: peripheral blood, obtained 28 days after the second AZD1222 dose. These receptors were obtained from an adult who received the AZD1222 COVID-19 vaccine. The CDR3 runs from the conserved cysteine through the conserved F or W. A D gene is named only where the DNA matches it firmly. Clone size, where shown, is once, few, many, or a class for clones that have expanded.

D: TRBD1; V: TRBV29-1; size: NA; J: TRBJ2-7; DNA: TGCAGCGTTCAAGAACAGGGGGCTCCCTACGAGCAGTACTTC; CDR3: CSVQEQGAPYEQYF
D: NA; V: TRBV5-1; size: NA; J: TRBJ1-2; DNA: TGCGCCAGCAGCTTGAGTCAGGGATTACGTAGAGGCTACACCTTC; CDR3: CASSLSQGLRRGYTF
D: NA; V: TRBV28; size: NA; J: TRBJ1-1; DNA: TGTGCCAGCAGTCTCCGACGGAACACTGAAGCTTTCTTT; CDR3: CASSLRRNTEAFF
D: NA; V: TRBV28; size: NA; J: TRBJ1-5; DNA: TGTGCCAGCAGTTACACAGGGACTAATCAGCCCCAGCATTTT; CDR3: CASSYTGTNQPQHF
D: TRBD2; V: TRBV5-1; size: NA; J: TRBJ2-3; DNA: TGCGCCAGCAGGCTTCTAGCGGGACTCACAGATACGCAGTATTTT; CDR3: CASRLLAGLTDTQYF
D: NA; V: TRBV19; size: NA; J: TRBJ1-2; DNA: TGTGCCAGTAGTATATTGGGGTTGTGGGCAGGGACTAACTATGGCTACACCTTC; CDR3: CASSILGLWAGTNYGYTF
D: NA; V: TRBV5-4; size: NA; J: TRBJ2-3; DNA: TGTGCCAGCAGCGCGGGGGACAGACCAGATACGCAGTATTTT; CDR3: CASSAGDRPDTQYF
D: NA; V: TRBV29-1; size: NA; J: TRBJ2-7; DNA: TGCAGCGTCTCCGACAGGAGAAGATCCTACGAGCAGTACTTC; CDR3: CSVSDRRRSYEQYF
D: NA; V: TRBV28; size: NA; J: TRBJ2-5; DNA: TGTGCCAGCAGTTTAGCCGGGAGTTTCGAGACCCAGTACTTC; CDR3: CASSLAGSFETQYF
D: NA; V: TRBV7-6; size: NA; J: TRBJ1-1; DNA: TGTGCCAGCAGCCACTATCGGGAGAACGCTTTCTTT; CDR3: CASSHYRENAFF
D: NA; V: TRBV6-5; size: NA; J: TRBJ1-1; DNA: TGTGCCAGCAGTTACGCAGGGATGGGCGCTGAAGCTTTCTTT; CDR3: CASSYAGMGAEAFF
D: TRBD2; V: TRBV28; size: NA; J: TRBJ2-2; DNA: TGTGCCAGCAGGGGGGGACTAGCGGGAGGAGGCGGGGAGCTGTTTTTT; CDR3: CASRGGLAGGGGELFF
D: TRBD2; V: TRBV3-1/TRBV3-2; size: NA; J: TRBJ2-3; DNA: TGTGCCAGCAGCCAAGAGGGAGCGGGAGGGCCAGATACGCAGTATTTT; CDR3: CASSQEGAGGPDTQYF
D: TRBD2; V: TRBV12-3/TRBV12-4; size: NA; J: TRBJ2-1; DNA: TGTGCCAGCCGGGAGGGGCTAAATGAGCAGTTCTTC; CDR3: CASREGLNEQFF
D: NA; V: TRBV5-1; size: few; J: TRBJ1-2; DNA: TGCGCCAGCAGCTTGGGGGAAGTGGATGGCTACACCTTC; CDR3: CASSLGEVDGYTF
D: NA; V: TRBV18; size: NA; J: TRBJ2-5; DNA: TGTGCCAGCTCACCACAGAATACTCAAGAGACCCAGTACTTC; CDR3: CASSPQNTQETQYF
D: TRBD2; V: TRBV19; size: NA; J: TRBJ2-1; DNA: TGTGCCAGTAGTATCTGGGCGGGAGGGAGCAATGAGCAGTTCTTC; CDR3: CASSIWAGGSNEQFF
D: NA; V: TRBV6-6; size: NA; J: TRBJ2-5; DNA: TGTGCCAGCAGTTGGGATCAAGAGACCCAGTACTTC; CDR3: CASSWDQETQYF
D: NA; V: TRBV7-9; size: NA; J: TRBJ1-2; DNA: TGTGCCAGCAGCTTTGACAGGAATGGCTACACCTTC; CDR3: CASSFDRNGYTF
D: NA; V: TRBV11-1; size: NA; J: TRBJ2-7; DNA: TGTGCCAGCAGCTTAGCGTACTTCAGCTCCTACGAGCAGTACTTC; CDR3: CASSLAYFSSYEQYF
D: NA; V: TRBV24-1; size: NA; J: TRBJ2-7; DNA: TGTGCCACCAGTGATGCAAACTCCGACGGCCCCGGGTACGAGCAGTACTTC; CDR3: CATSDANSDGPGYEQYF
D: TRBD1; V: TRBV6-6; size: NA; J: TRBJ1-2; DNA: TGTGCCAGCAGCTTCAGACAGGGCAATGGCTACACCTTC; CDR3: CASSFRQGNGYTF
D: NA; V: TRBV11-2; size: NA; J: TRBJ2-7; DNA: TGTGCCAGCAGCTCTCCGGGACAACCCTACGAGCAGTACTTC; CDR3: CASSSPGQPYEQYF
D: NA; V: TRBV19; size: NA; J: TRBJ2-2; DNA: TGTGCGAGCGGCGGCTTCACCGGGGAGCTGTTTTTT; CDR3: CASGGFTGELFF